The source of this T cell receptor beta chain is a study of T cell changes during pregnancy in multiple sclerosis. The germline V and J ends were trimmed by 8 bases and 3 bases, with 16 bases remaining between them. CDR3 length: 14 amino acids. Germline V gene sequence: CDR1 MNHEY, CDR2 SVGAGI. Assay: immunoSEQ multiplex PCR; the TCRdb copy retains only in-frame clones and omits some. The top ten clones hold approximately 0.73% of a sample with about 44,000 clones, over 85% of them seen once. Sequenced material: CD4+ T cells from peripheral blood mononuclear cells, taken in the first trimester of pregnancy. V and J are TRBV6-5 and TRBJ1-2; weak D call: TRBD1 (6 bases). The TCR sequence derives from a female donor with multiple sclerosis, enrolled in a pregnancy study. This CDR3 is CASSTWGGDYGYTF. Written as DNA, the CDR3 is TGTGCCAGCTCAACGTGGGGGGGCGACTATGGCTACACCTTC.